This is a list of T cell receptor beta chains from one sample in a study of control samples from healthy donors and cancer patients. Method: immunoSEQ multiplex PCR; TCRdb's copy keeps in-frame clones and lacks some. This repertoire shows some 130,000 clones, more than 85% found once; its top ten account for around 8.1%. The sequencing sample was made of blood. The receptor set was obtained from a man younger than 35 in good health. Both conserved end residues are trimmed from each CDR3. A clone size is listed for some rows: how often the clone was seen (once, few, many), or a class if it is expanded.

TRBJ2-7 - TRBV5-4 12 ASSFKINSYEQY
TRBJ2-7 - TRBV5-6 11 ASSLAGVYEQY
TRBJ1-2 - TRBV27 11 ASSFGQGYGYT
TRBJ2-1 - TRBV3-1/TRBV3-2 9 ASSQRGEQF
TRBJ2-4 few TRBV21-1 15 ASSKATRVGAKNIQY
TRBJ2-6 - TRBV4-1 16 ASSQETVGATGANVLT
TRBJ2-7 - TRBV6-5 11 ASSDPRYYEQY
TRBJ2-3 - TRBV7-3 10 ASSLVADTQY
TRBJ2-7 - TRBV20-1 9 SASQAYEQY
TRBJ1-2 - TRBV5-8 12 ASSHGSFSDGYT
TRBJ2-7 - TRBV12-3/TRBV12-4 11 ASSLVPMGEQY
TRBJ1-2 - TRBV7-9 12 ASSYLFGSYGYT
TRBJ2-7 - TRBV12-3/TRBV12-4 10 ASSLGIGEQY
TRBJ2-7 - TRBV7-2 13 ASSPEGPLVYEQY
TRBJ2-1 - TRBV6-2/TRBV6-3 18 ASSYSILAGEIISYNEQF
TRBJ1-5 - TRBV6-2/TRBV6-3 16 ASSYSMDRSFSNQPQH
TRBJ1-1 - TRBV5-1 12 ASSLGQGGTEAF
TRBJ2-3 - TRBV7-3 11 ASSLQGRDTQY
TRBJ2-2 - TRBV6-4 12 ASRGQGDTGELF
TRBJ1-2 - TRBV6-5 10 ASRASGRGYT
TRBJ1-3 - TRBV7-6 13 ASSPQGGSGNTIY
TRBJ1-3 - TRBV6-5 12 ASDTQGSGNTIY
TRBJ1-6 - TRBV29-1 11 SVRDSSNSPLH
TRBJ2-7 - TRBV4-1 13 ASSQERSSTGEQY
TRBJ1-1 - TRBV6-5 10 ASSYGHTEAF
TRBJ1-2 - TRBV6-5 11 ASIAPANYGYT
TRBJ1-2 - TRBV19 14 ASSSGTGPLNYGYT
TRBJ2-6 - TRBV19 15 ASSKTGDGSGANVLT
TRBJ1-2 - TRBV3-1/TRBV3-2 13 ASSPRARVRYGYT
TRBJ1-4 - TRBV6-5 12 ASSSGQGGEKLF
TRBJ2-2 - TRBV5-1 16 ASSLAGGTPPNTGELF
TRBJ2-7 - TRBV30 11 AWSEPGSYEQY
TRBJ1-1 - TRBV11-1 14 ASSLDTRRTFTEAF
TRBJ2-7 - TRBV4-1 16 ASSQVSGAKEPSYEQY
TRBJ1-1 - TRBV3-1/TRBV3-2 12 ASSPLGASTEAF
TRBJ2-6 - TRBV12-5 15 ASGLVLGGAGANVLT
TRBJ2-7 - TRBV19 13 ASSIQPDRGDEQY
TRBJ1-1 - TRBV29-1 9 SVALGLEAF
TRBJ2-1 - TRBV5-1 14 ASSLGEVMSGAEQF
TRBJ1-5 - TRBV5-8 13 ASSLYGVSNQPQH
TRBJ1-4 - TRBV11-2 13 ASRYPGQGNEKLF